This is a list of T cell receptor beta chains from one sample in a study of blood T cell repertoires in COVID-19. Assay: immunoSEQ multiplex PCR; the TCRdb copy retains only in-frame clones and omits some. This sample yields more than 300,000 clones, of which about 82% are seen a single time; around 1.5% belongs to the top ten. The specimen sequenced was peripheral blood. These receptors were obtained from a woman aged 45-65 years with acute or convalescent COVID-19. Each CDR3 is given with its conserved first and last residue. The D gene is left open where the match is weak. Clone size is stated in some rows and not others, as once, few, many or a class when expanded.

14	NA	once	TRBJ1-1	TRBV29-1	CSAPGAPGGTEAFF	TGCAGCGCCCCGGGAGCTCCGGGGGGCACTGAAGCTTTCTTT
15	TRBD1	NA	TRBJ2-1	TRBV29-1	CSVYSPGTGENEQFF	TGCAGCGTCTACTCACCCGGGACAGGGGAAAATGAGCAGTTCTTC
15	NA	NA	TRBJ1-1	TRBV6-1	CASSEPRAGVPEAFF	TGTGCCAGCAGTGAACCCCGAGCAGGGGTCCCTGAAGCTTTCTTT
14	NA	NA	TRBJ2-7	TRBV18	CASSPGATSYEQYF	TGTGCCAGCTCCCCAGGGGCCACTTCCTACGAGCAGTACTTC
14	TRBD2	NA	TRBJ2-3	TRBV6-5	CASKILASTDTQYF	TGTGCCAGCAAAATACTAGCGAGCACAGATACGCAGTATTTT
16	NA	NA	TRBJ2-3	TRBV19	CASSSRRDWGTDTQYF	TGTGCCAGTAGTTCCCGCCGGGACTGGGGCACAGATACGCAGTATTTT
14	TRBD2	few	TRBJ2-7	TRBV6-6	CASSYGGTSDEQYF	TGTGCCAGCAGTTATGGGGGGACTAGTGACGAGCAGTACTTC
14	NA	NA	TRBJ1-1	TRBV7-2	CASSLTQGETEAFF	TGTGCCAGCAGCTTAACACAGGGTGAGACTGAAGCTTTCTTT
11	NA	NA	TRBJ2-7	TRBV2	CASTLSGEQYF	TGTGCCAGCACACTTTCTGGCGAGCAGTACTTC
16	NA	NA	TRBJ2-2	TRBV9	CASSVAGTPNTGELFF	TGTGCCAGCAGCGTGGCCGGGACACCGAACACCGGGGAGCTGTTTTTT
13	NA	NA	TRBJ2-7	TRBV6-2/TRBV6-3	CASSSVRRGEQYF	TGTGCCAGCAGTTCGGTCAGACGGGGGGAGCAGTACTTC
15	NA	once	TRBJ2-3	TRBV13	CASSLGGALTDTQYF	TGTGCCAGCAGCTTAGGGGGAGCCCTCACAGATACGCAGTATTTT
12	TRBD1	NA	TRBJ2-1	TRBV19	CASSNRGNEQFF	TGTGCCAGTAGTAACAGGGGGAATGAGCAGTTCTTC
10	NA	NA	TRBJ2-5	TRBV9	CASGEETQYF	TGTGCCAGCGGAGAAGAGACCCAGTACTTC
15	NA	NA	TRBJ2-1	TRBV5-1	CASSRTGGDLNEQFF	TGCGCCAGCAGCCGTACTGGCGGGGATTTAAATGAGCAGTTCTTC
16	TRBD1	NA	TRBJ2-5	TRBV18	CASSPGTASRGETQYF	TGTGCCAGCTCACCAGGGACAGCTAGCAGAGGAGAGACCCAGTACTTC
14	TRBD2	NA	TRBJ2-1	TRBV9	CASSVDLAGIEQFF	TGTGCCAGCAGCGTAGATCTAGCGGGTATTGAGCAGTTCTTC
16	NA	NA	TRBJ2-7	TRBV25-1	CASSVRGLDGSYEQYF	TGTGCCAGCAGTGTTAGGGGATTGGACGGCTCCTACGAGCAGTACTTC
16	TRBD1	NA	TRBJ2-2	TRBV7-2	CASSGAWDRNTGELFF	TGTGCCAGCAGCGGGGCATGGGACAGGAACACCGGGGAGCTGTTTTTT
18	TRBD1	NA	TRBJ1-5	TRBV19	CASSIALPTGNSNQPQHF	TGTGCCAGTAGTATAGCCCTCCCGACAGGGAATAGCAATCAGCCCCAGCATTTT
15	NA	NA	TRBJ1-5	TRBV19	CASREHAESNQPQHF	TGTGCCAGTAGGGAACATGCGGAGAGCAATCAGCCCCAGCATTTT
15	TRBD2	once	TRBJ2-1	TRBV9	CASSSAGTSGNEQFF	TGTGCCAGCAGCTCCGCCGGGACTAGCGGGAATGAGCAGTTCTTC
21	NA	NA	TRBJ2-2	TRBV21-1	CASSKPGLAGGTSLNTGELFF	TGTGCCAGCAGCAAACCGGGACTAGCGGGAGGGACCTCCTTGAACACCGGGGAGCTGTTTTTT
14	NA	NA	TRBJ2-5	TRBV28	CASSLGGGQETQYF	TGTGCCAGCAGTTTAGGCGGAGGCCAAGAGACCCAGTACTTC
15	TRBD2	NA	TRBJ2-2	TRBV18	CASSPAGANTGELFF	TGTGCCAGCTCCCCAGCGGGGGCGAACACCGGGGAGCTGTTTTTT
14	NA	few	TRBJ1-4	TRBV5-1	CASSLSGSDEKLFF	TGCGCCAGCAGCTTGTCGGGGTCGGATGAAAAACTGTTTTTT
15	TRBD2	NA	TRBJ2-1	TRBV5-4	CASSLSSGRTNEQFF	TGTGCCAGCAGCTTGTCCAGCGGGAGGACCAATGAGCAGTTCTTC
16	TRBD2	once	TRBJ2-1	TRBV6-2/TRBV6-3	CASSPYFPGGPVEQFF	TGTGCCAGCAGTCCCTACTTCCCGGGAGGGCCAGTTGAGCAGTTCTTC
15	NA	few	TRBJ2-7	TRBV4-2	CASSQVYSFTYEQYF	TGTGCCAGCAGCCAAGTGTACAGTTTTACCTACGAGCAGTACTTC
15	NA	once	TRBJ1-4	TRBV15	CATSREQGFNEKLFF	TGTGCCACCAGCAGAGAACAGGGTTTCAATGAAAAACTGTTTTTT
14	TRBD1	few	TRBJ1-2	TRBV7-9	CASSLGGTGEGYTF	TGTGCCAGCAGCTTAGGCGGGACAGGGGAAGGCTACACCTTC
16	NA	NA	TRBJ2-1	TRBV19	CASSIIGLSSYNEQFF	TGTGCCAGTAGTATTATTGGGCTGAGCTCCTACAATGAGCAGTTCTTC
15	TRBD1	NA	TRBJ1-6	TRBV6-4	CASSSKTGANSPLHF	TGTGCCAGCAGCTCAAAGACAGGGGCCAATTCACCCCTCCACTTT
15	TRBD1	NA	TRBJ2-5	TRBV7-2	CASSSAGTGGETQYF	TGTGCCAGCAGCTCAGCCGGGACAGGGGGAGAGACCCAGTACTTC
14	NA	NA	TRBJ1-2	TRBV28	CASSRVGQPYGYTF	TGTGCCAGCAGCCGAGTAGGACAGCCCTATGGCTACACCTTC
13	NA	NA	TRBJ2-7	TRBV30	CAWSVSPPYEQYF	TGTGCCTGGAGTGTGAGCCCCCCCTACGAGCAGTACTTC
17	TRBD1	NA	TRBJ1-2	TRBV28	CASSLPGDSAHFDGYTF	TGTGCCAGCAGTTTACCGGGGGACAGCGCTCATTTCGATGGCTACACCTTC